This T cell receptor (beta chain) was identified during a study of T cells in women clearing cervical HPV infection. Study-level results: Unknown T-cell numbers per sample may underlie the richness differences. Controls had more TRBV6-7 (approximately 0.15%) than cases (about 0.11%).

The V gene lost 2 bases and the J gene lost 4 bases, with 9 bases spanning the gap. Germline V gene lookup returns CDR1 GTSNPN and CDR2 SVGIG (reference sequence). The CDR3 is made up of 13 amino acids. Clones were read by immunoSEQ multiplex PCR, and TCRdb kept only the in-frame ones, dropping some. Its clone listing holds 48,000 or so clones. Turning to this clone: What it recognizes is unknown. The CDR3 extends 3 residues past the end of the read, so its final part is completed from the germline J gene.

The sample comprised blood buffy coat. The receptor's source is a woman between 18 and 70 years old with a cervical HPV16 infection that either progressed to CIN3+ or cleared (not recorded which). This chain connects TRBV30 to TRBJ1-5; no reliable D call. The covered CDR3 bases are TGTGCCTGGAGTAGCAACAGTAATCAGCCC. Translating gives CAWSSNSNQP. The CDR3 in full is CAWSSNSNQPQHF.